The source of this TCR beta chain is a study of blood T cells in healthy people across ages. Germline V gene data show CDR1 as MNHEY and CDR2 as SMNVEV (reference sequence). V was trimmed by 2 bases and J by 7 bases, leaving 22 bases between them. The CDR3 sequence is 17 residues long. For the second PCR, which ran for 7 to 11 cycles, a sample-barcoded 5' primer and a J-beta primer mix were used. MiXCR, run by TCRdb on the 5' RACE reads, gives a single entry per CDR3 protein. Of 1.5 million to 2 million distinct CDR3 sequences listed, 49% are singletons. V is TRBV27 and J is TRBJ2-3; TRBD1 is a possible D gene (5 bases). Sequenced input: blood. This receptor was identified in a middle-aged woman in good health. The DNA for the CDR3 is TGTGCCAGCAGTTTACGACAGCCGGCCCTCACCCCAAATACGCAGTATTTT. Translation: CASSLRQPALTPNTQYF.